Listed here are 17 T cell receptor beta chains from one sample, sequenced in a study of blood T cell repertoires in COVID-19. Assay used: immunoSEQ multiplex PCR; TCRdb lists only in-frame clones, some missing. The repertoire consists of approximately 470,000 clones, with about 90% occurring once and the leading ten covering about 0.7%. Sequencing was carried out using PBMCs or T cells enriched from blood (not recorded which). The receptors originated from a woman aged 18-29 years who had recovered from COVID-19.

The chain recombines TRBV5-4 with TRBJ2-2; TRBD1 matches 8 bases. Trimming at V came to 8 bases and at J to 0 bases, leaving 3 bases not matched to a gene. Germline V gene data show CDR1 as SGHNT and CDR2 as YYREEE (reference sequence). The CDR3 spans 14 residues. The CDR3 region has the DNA TGTGCCAGTCGGACAGGGACGAACACCGGGGAGCTGTTTTTT. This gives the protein CASRTGTNTGELFF.

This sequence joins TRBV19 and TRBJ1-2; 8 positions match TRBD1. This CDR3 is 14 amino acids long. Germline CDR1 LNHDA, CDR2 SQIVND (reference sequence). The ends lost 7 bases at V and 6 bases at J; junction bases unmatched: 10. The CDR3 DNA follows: TGTGCCAGTAAAGTTGAAAGGACAGGGCATGGCTACACCTTC. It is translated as CASKVERTGHGYTF. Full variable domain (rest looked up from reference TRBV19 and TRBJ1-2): DGGITQSPKYLFRKEGQNVTLSCEQNLNHDAMYWYRQDPGQGLRLIYYSQIVNDFQKGDIAEGYSVSREKKESFPLTVTSAQKNPTAFYLCASKVERTGHGYTFGSGTRLTVV.

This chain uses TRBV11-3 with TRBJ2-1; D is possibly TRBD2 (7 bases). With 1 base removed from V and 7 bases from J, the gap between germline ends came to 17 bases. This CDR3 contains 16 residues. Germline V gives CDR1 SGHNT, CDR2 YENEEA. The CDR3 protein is CASSLGGAGAMNEQFF. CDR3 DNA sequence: TGTGCCAGCAGCTTAGGTGGGGCGGGGGCAATGAATGAGCAGTTCTTC.

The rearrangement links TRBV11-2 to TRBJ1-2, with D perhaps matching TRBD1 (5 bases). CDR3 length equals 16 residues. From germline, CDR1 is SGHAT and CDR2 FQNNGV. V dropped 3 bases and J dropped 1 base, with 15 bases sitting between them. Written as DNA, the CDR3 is TGTGCCAGCAGCTTGGGGCAGCCGGCCTTTAACTATGGCTACACCTTC. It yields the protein CASSLGQPAFNYGYTF.

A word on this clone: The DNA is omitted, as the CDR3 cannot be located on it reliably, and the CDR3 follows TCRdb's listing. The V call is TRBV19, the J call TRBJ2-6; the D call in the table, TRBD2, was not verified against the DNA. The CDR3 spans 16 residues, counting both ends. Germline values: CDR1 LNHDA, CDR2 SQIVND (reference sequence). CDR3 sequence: CASTSGGAGGANVLTF.

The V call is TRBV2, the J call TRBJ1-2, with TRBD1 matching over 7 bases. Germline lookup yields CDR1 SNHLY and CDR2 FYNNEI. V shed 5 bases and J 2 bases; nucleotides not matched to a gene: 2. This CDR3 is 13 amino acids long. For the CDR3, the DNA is TGTGCCAGCAGTCCGGGACAGAACTATGGCTACACCTTC. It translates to CASSPGQNYGYTF. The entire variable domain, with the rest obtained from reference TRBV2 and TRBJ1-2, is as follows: EPEVTQTPSHQVTQMGQEVILRCVPISNHLYFYWYRQILGQKVEFLVSFYNNEISEKSEIFDDQFSVERPDGSNFTLKIRSTKLEDSAMYFCASSPGQNYGYTFGSGTRLTVV.

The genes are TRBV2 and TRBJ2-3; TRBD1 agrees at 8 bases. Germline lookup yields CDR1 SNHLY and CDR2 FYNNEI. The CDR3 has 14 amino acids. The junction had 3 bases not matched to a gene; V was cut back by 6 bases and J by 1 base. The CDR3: CASRLDRGTDTQYF. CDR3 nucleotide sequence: TGTGCCAGCAGGTTGGACAGGGGCACAGATACGCAGTATTTT.

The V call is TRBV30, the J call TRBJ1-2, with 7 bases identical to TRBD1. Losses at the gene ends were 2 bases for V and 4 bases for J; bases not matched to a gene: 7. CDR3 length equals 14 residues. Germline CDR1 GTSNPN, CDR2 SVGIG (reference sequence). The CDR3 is CAWSLSGTAYGYTF. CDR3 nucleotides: TGTGCCTGGAGTCTCTCCGGGACAGCCTATGGCTACACCTTC.

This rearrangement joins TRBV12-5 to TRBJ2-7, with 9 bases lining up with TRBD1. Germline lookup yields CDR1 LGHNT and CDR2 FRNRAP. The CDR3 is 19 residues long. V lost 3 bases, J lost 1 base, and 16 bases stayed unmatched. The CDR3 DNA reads TGTGCTAGTGGTTTATTACACAGGGGGCTTTCGGGCGTTTCCTACGAGCAGTACTTC. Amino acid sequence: CASGLLHRGLSGVSYEQYF.

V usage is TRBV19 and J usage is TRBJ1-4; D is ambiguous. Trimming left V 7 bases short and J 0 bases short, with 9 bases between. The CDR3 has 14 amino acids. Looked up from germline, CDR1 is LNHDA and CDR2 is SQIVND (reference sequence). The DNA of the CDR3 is TGTGCCAGTACCCCGTTAGCAACTAATGAAAAACTGTTTTTT. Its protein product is CASTPLATNEKLFF.

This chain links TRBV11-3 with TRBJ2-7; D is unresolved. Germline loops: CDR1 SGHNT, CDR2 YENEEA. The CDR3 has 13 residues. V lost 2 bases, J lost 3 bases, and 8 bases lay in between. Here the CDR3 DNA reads TGTGCCAGCAGCTTATTCCCGGGCTACGAGCAGTACTTC. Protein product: CASSLFPGYEQYF.

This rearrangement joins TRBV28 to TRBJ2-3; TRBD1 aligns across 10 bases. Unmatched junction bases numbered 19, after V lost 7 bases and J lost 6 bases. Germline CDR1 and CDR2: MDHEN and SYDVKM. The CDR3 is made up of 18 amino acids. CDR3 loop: CASTFSPTDRGLGDTQYF. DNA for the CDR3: TGTGCCAGCACTTTTTCTCCTACTGACAGGGGGCTGGGGGATACGCAGTATTTT.

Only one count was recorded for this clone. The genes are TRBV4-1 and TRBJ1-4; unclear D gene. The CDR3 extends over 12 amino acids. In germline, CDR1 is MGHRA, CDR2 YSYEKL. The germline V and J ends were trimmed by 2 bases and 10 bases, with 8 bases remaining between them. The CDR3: CASSQPGGKLFF. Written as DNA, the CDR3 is TGCGCCAGCAGCCAACCCGGCGGAAAACTGTTTTTT.

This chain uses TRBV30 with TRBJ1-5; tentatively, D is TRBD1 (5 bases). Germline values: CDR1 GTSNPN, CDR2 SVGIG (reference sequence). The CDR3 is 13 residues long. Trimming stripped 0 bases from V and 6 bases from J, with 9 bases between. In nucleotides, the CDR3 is TGTGCCTGGAGTGTACGGGGGGGTCAGCCCCAGCATTTT. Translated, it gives CAWSVRGGQPQHF.

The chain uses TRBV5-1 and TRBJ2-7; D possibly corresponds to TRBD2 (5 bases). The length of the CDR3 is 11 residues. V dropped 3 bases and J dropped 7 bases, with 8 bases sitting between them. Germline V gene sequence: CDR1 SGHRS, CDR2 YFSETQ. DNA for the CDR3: TGCGCCAGCAGCTCGTCGGGAGAGCAGTACTTC. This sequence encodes CASSSSGEQYF. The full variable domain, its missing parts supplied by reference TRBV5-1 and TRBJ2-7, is KAGVTQTPRYLIKTRGQQVTLSCSPISGHRSVSWYQQTPGQGLQFLFEYFSETQRNKGNFPGRFSGRQFSNSRSEMNVSTLELGDSALYLCASSSSGEQYFGPGTRLTVT.

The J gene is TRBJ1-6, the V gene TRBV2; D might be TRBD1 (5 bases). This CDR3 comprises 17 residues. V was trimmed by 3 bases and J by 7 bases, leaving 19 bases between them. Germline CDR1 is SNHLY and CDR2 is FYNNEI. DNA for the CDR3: TGTGCCAGCAGTGATTATCTAGAAACAGGAATCAATTCACCCCTCCACTTT. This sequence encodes CASSDYLETGINSPLHF.

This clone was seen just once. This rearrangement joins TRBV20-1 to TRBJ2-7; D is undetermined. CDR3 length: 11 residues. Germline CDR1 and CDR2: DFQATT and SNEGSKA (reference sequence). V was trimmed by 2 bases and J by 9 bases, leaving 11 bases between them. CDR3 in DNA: TGCAGTGCTAGAAACAGCCTCGGGCAGTACTTC. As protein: CSARNSLGQYF.